The 28 T cell receptor beta chains listed next were all sequenced from one sample in a study of beta chain features in type 1 diabetes. Study conclusions and caveats: There was a moderate but significant shortening of TCRB CDR3s in all four CD4+ subsets of Type 1 diabetes patients.

For these TCRs, the target antigens are not known. Of the isolated RNA, all was reverse transcribed, and so the sequenced material was expressed TCRB transcripts. Here immunoSEQ multiplex PCR was the method, and the copy in TCRdb shows in-frame clones only, minus some. The repertoire has approximately 120,000 clones, 15% to 20% of them found once; the top ten carry around 2.5%. Sequencing input: central memory CD4+ T cells from blood. Receptors originate from a man aged 18 to 30 with type 1 diabetes.

J is TRBJ1-4 and V is TRBV30; D is possibly TRBD1 (5 bases). The CDR3 is 14 residues long. Germline CDR1 and CDR2: GTSNPN and SVGIG (reference sequence). Trimming left V 0 bases short and J 5 bases short, with 10 bases between. This CDR3 is CAWSVRGANEKLFF. The CDR3 bases are TGTGCCTGGAGTGTACGAGGGGCGAATGAAAAACTGTTTTTT.

This clone was counted only a few times. The chain couples TRBV7-3 to TRBJ2-5; D unclear. CDR3 size: 15 residues. Germline CDR1 SGHTA, CDR2 FQGTGA. V gave up 5 bases and J gave up 2 bases, with 15 bases separating them. The CDR3 region has the DNA TGTGCCAGCAGCGCACGGGCTAGTCCACAAGAGACCCAGTACTTC. Protein: CASSARASPQETQYF.

The chain joins TRBV5-1 to TRBJ2-1, with 7 bases that match TRBD1. Germline V lookup: CDR1 SGHRS, CDR2 YFSETQ. The CDR3 covers 14 residues. V dropped 4 bases and J dropped 4; count of bases not matched to a gene: 5. CDR3 sequence (DNA): TGCGCCAGCAGCCTTGGGACAGTTTACAATGAGCAGTTCTTC. Its protein product is CASSLGTVYNEQFF. Full variable domain (rest looked up from reference TRBV5-1 and TRBJ2-1): KAGVTQTPRYLIKTRGQQVTLSCSPISGHRSVSWYQQTPGQGLQFLFEYFSETQRNKGNFPGRFSGRQFSNSRSEMNVSTLELGDSALYLCASSLGTVYNEQFFGPGTRLTVL.

The gene calls are TRBV5-1 and TRBJ2-7; tentatively, D is TRBD1 (6 bases). With 4 bases removed from V and 4 bases from J, the gap between germline ends came to 18 bases. The germline gives CDR1 SGHRS, CDR2 YFSETQ. The CDR3 is made up of 15 amino acids. The CDR3 DNA sequence: TGCGCCAGCAGCCCCGGCCAGGGGTTCGGATACGAGCAGTACTTC. This encodes CASSPGQGFGYEQYF.

The V gene is TRBV7-2, the J gene TRBJ2-1, with unresolved D. Trimming took 1 base from V and 11 from J, leaving 6 bases between them. The CDR3 consists of 11 residues. The germline V gene has CDR1 SGHTA and CDR2 FQGNSA. The CDR3 spells CASSLVGQQFF. The CDR3 nucleotides read TGTGCCAGCAGCTTAGTAGGTCAGCAGTTCTTC.

In its sample, this clone was seen a few times. Here the CDR3 reads CAWGETSGTHEQFF. Here the CDR3 DNA reads TGTGCCTGGGGGGAGACTAGCGGGACCCACGAGCAGTTCTTC. V gene TRBV30 combines with J gene TRBJ2-1, with 11 bases matching TRBD2. The V and J ends lost 5 bases and 10 bases, in that order; junction bases with no gene match: 10. CDR3 length equals 14 residues. Germline CDR1 GTSNPN, CDR2 SVGIG (reference sequence).

The rearrangement links TRBV5-4 to TRBJ2-1; tentative D call: TRBD2 (5 bases). The CDR3 spans 13 residues. V lost 0 bases and J 8 bases, leaving 9 bases between the germline ends. CDR1 and CDR2 (germline): SGHNT, YYREEE (reference sequence). CDR3: CASSLDWGDEQFF. In DNA, the CDR3 is TGTGCCAGCAGCTTGGACTGGGGAGATGAGCAGTTCTTC.

This clone showed up just a few times. This chain connects TRBV30 to TRBJ2-2; D is perhaps TRBD2 (6 bases). Germline CDR1 and CDR2: GTSNPN and SVGIG (reference sequence). V dropped 5 bases and J dropped 7 bases, with 20 bases sitting between them. The CDR3 has 15 residues. As DNA, the CDR3 is TGTGCCTGGGGTGGTAGGGTAGCGGCCGGCGGGGAGCTGTTTTTT. It translates to CAWGGRVAAGGELFF.

Concerning this clone: This same CDR3 is encoded by further DNA sequences in the sample. The gene calls are TRBV18 and TRBJ2-5; D unresolved. CDR3 size: 11 residues. In germline, CDR1 is KGHSH, CDR2 LQKENI. V dropped 3 bases and J dropped 5 bases, with 4 bases sitting between them. In nucleotides, the CDR3 is TGTGCCAGCTCACCGGGCGAGACCCAGTACTTC. Protein product: CASSPGETQYF.

This CDR3 reads CASSYSRGTRDTQYF. CDR3 in DNA: TGTGCCAGCAGTTACTCACGGGGGACAAGAGATACGCAGTATTTT. V and J are TRBV6-5 and TRBJ2-3; possibly TRBD1 or TRBD2 for D (6 bases each). Germline V lookup: CDR1 MNHEY, CDR2 SVGAGI. The CDR3 totals 15 residues. Trimming took off 0 bases at V and 5 bases at J, with 12 bases between the two ends.

The CDR3 DNA reads TGTGCCAGTAGTATCACGGGCCACCTCAACCAAGAGACCCAGTACTTC. It encodes CASSITGHLNQETQYF. The genes are TRBV19 and TRBJ2-5; D gene uncertain. The CDR3 extends over 16 amino acids. Germline CDR1 and CDR2: LNHDA and SQIVND (reference sequence). V was clipped by 3 bases and J by 0 bases, with 14 bases between them.

The rearrangement uses TRBV7-2 and TRBJ1-2; 11 bases are shared with TRBD1. Germline trimming cut 5 bases from V and 8 bases from J; bases unmatched to any gene: 10. The CDR3 totals 15 residues. CDR1 is SGHTA and CDR2 is FQGNSA in the germline V gene. DNA of the CDR3: TGTGCCAGCAGCCAACCCGGGACAGGGGGAGCGGGCTACACCTTC. This sequence encodes CASSQPGTGGAGYTF.

This chain links TRBV7-2 with TRBJ1-4; D is uncertain. Germline V CDR1 and CDR2: SGHTA, FQGNSA. The CDR3 spans 15 residues. V was shortened by 5 bases and J by 0 bases, with 10 bases between the two germline ends. This CDR3 is CASSPSAATNEKLFF. The CDR3 DNA follows: TGTGCCAGCAGCCCTTCCGCCGCAACTAATGAAAAACTGTTTTTT.

The chain carries TRBV28 and TRBJ2-7, with 11 bases that match TRBD2. Losses at the gene ends were 10 bases for V and 2 bases for J; bases not matched to a gene: 4. The CDR3 consists of 13 residues. Germline CDR1 is MDHEN and CDR2 is SYDVKM. The CDR3 protein is CATWTSGPYEQYF. Here the CDR3 DNA reads TGTGCCACTTGGACTAGCGGGCCCTACGAGCAGTACTTC.

This clone was found a few times. V gene TRBV4-3 combines with J gene TRBJ1-2; D remains ambiguous. This CDR3 has 14 amino acids. From germline, CDR1 is LGHNA and CDR2 YSLEER. The V end was cut by 0 bases, the J end by 4 bases, with 9 bases between. For the CDR3, the DNA is TGCGCCAGCAGCCAAGATTGGCCGGCCTATGGCTACACCTTC. This gives the protein CASSQDWPAYGYTF.

V is TRBV9 and J is TRBJ2-5; D is possibly TRBD1 (5 bases). V was trimmed by 4 bases and J by 7 bases, leaving 14 bases between them. Germline V lookup: CDR1 SGDLS, CDR2 YYNGEE. This CDR3 has 13 residues. The CDR3 nucleotides read TGTGCCAGCAGCCCGTGGGGAAGGGGGACCCAGTACTTC. Its translation: CASSPWGRGTQYF.

The chain links TRBV21-1 to TRBJ1-1; the table assigns TRBD1, which was not confirmed against the DNA. TRBV21-1 is a recognized pseudogene. The CDR3 spans 16 residues. In DNA form, the CDR3 reads TGTGCCAGCAGCAAAGACTGGACAGGGGCTGACACTGAAGCTTTCTTT. Translation: CASSKDWTGADTEAFF.

The chain links TRBV2 to TRBJ1-2; D gene ambiguous. The CDR3 length is 12 residues. The ends were cut back, 6 bases at V and 4 bases at J, with 9 bases in the middle. CDR1 and CDR2 (germline): SNHLY, FYNNEI. The CDR3 spells CASRRNPYGYTF. CDR3 DNA sequence: TGTGCCAGCAGACGGAACCCCTATGGCTACACCTTC. The complete variable domain, with remaining parts taken from reference TRBV2 and TRBJ1-2, reads EPEVTQTPSHQVTQMGQEVILRCVPISNHLYFYWYRQILGQKVEFLVSFYNNEISEKSEIFDDQFSVERPDGSNFTLKIRSTKLEDSAMYFCASRRNPYGYTFGSGTRLTVV.

The gene calls are TRBV11-3 and TRBJ2-1, with D possibly TRBD1 on 6 matching bases. Germline assignment: CDR1 SGHNT and CDR2 YENEEA. The CDR3 consists of 12 residues. V shed 8 bases and J shed 9 bases, with 14 bases lying between them. This chain's CDR3 is CASRGRGGEQFF. Written as DNA, the CDR3 is TGTGCCAGCCGCGGACGAGGGGGTGAGCAGTTCTTC.

This clone was detected a few times. CDR3 loop: CASSDSFYNEQFF. The CDR3 region has the DNA TGTGCCAGCAGTGATAGTTTCTACAATGAGCAGTTCTTC. The rearrangement uses TRBV25-1 and TRBJ2-1; no clear D gene. Germline V lookup: CDR1 MGHDK, CDR2 SYGVNS. V lost 3 bases to trimming and J lost 3 bases, with 6 bases between them. The CDR3 totals 13 residues.

This chain uses TRBV20-1 with TRBJ2-7, with TRBD2 matching over 7 bases. Per the germline V gene, CDR1 is DFQATT and CDR2 is SNEGSKA (reference sequence). The CDR3 totals 11 residues. The V segment lost 1 base and the J segment 11 bases; nucleotides outside the gene matches: 5. The CDR3 protein is CSARGRDYKYF. For the CDR3, the DNA is TGCAGTGCTAGAGGAAGGGACTACAAGTACTTC.

This chain connects TRBV7-9 to TRBJ2-5, with D unresolved. The CDR3 has 14 amino acids. Trimming shortened V by 5 bases and J by 4 bases, and 14 bases separated the two germline ends. CDR1 is SEHNR, CDR2 FQNEAQ, per germline (reference sequence). In DNA form, the CDR3 reads TGTGCCAGCAGCGCCGACTGGGTCGGAGAGACCCAGTACTTC. Amino acids: CASSADWVGETQYF. The variable domain in full, with the rest retrieved from reference TRBV7-9 and TRBJ2-5, is DTGVSQNPRHKITKRGQNVTFRCDPISEHNRLYWYRQTLGQGPEFLTYFQNEAQLEKSRLLSDRFSAERPKGSFSTLEIQRTEQGDSAMYLCASSADWVGETQYFGPGTRLLVL.

This clone was detected a few times. The chain has TRBV20-1 and TRBJ1-6; D is unresolved. The CDR3 spans 11 residues. CDR1 DFQATT and CDR2 SNEGSKA come from the germline V gene (reference sequence). Trimming shortened V by 0 bases and J by 14 bases, and 8 bases separated the two germline ends. The CDR3: CSARDVEALHF. CDR3 nucleotides: TGCAGTGCTAGAGATGTGGAGGCCCTCCACTTT.

This clone has more than one count but fewer than ten. The sample has other DNA sequences that encode this CDR3 too. The chain recombines TRBV7-2 with TRBJ2-7; D is unclear. Germline-derived CDR1 and CDR2 are SGHTA and FQGNSA. Trimming left V 0 bases short and J 4 bases short, with 4 bases between. The CDR3 runs 12 residues. The CDR3: CASSLAAYEQYF. In nucleotides, the CDR3 is TGTGCCAGCAGCTTAGCGGCTTACGAGCAGTACTTC.

J is TRBJ1-1 and V is TRBV28; D not resolved. Germline CDR1 and CDR2: MDHEN and SYDVKM. The CDR3 loop spans 14 amino acids. Trimming cost V 1 base and J 2 bases, with 8 bases left between them. DNA of the CDR3: TGTGCCAGCAGTTTATTCACAGAAAACACTGAAGCTTTCTTT. Its translation is CASSLFTENTEAFF.

V and J are TRBV25-1 and TRBJ2-5; D is undetermined. This CDR3 region has 16 residues. V gave up 0 bases and J gave up 0 bases, with 11 bases separating them. CDR1 is MGHDK, CDR2 SYGVNS, per germline. The CDR3 loop reads CASSEYLGRDQETQYF. DNA of the CDR3: TGTGCCAGCAGTGAATATCTCGGGCGCGACCAAGAGACCCAGTACTTC. The variable domain in full, completed from reference TRBV25-1 and TRBJ2-5, reads EADIYQTPRYLVIGTGKKITLECSQTMGHDKMYWYQQDPGMELHLIHYSYGVNSTEKGDLSSESTVSRIRTEHFPLTLESARPSHTSQYLCASSEYLGRDQETQYFGPGTRLLVL.

In regard to this clone: Mismatch with germline at one junction end may stem from a read error. J is TRBJ2-7 and V is TRBV10-3, with 7 bases aligning to TRBD1. CDR1 is ENHRY and CDR2 is SYGVKD in the germline V gene. The CDR3 covers 12 residues. CDR3 region: CAIGERGQISFF. The CDR3 nucleotides read TGTGCCATCGGAGAAAGGGGACAGATTAGCTTCTTC.

The V and J genes are TRBV15 and TRBJ1-1; no firm D call. V shed 1 base and J shed 6 bases, with 6 bases lying between them. The CDR3 has 12 residues. Germline V gives CDR1 LNHNV, CDR2 YYDKDF (reference sequence). The CDR3 DNA sequence: TGTGCCACCAGCAGAGTTCACTCTGAAGCTTTCTTT. Translating it yields CATSRVHSEAFF. The variable domain in full, with the rest retrieved from reference TRBV15 and TRBJ1-1, is DAMVIQNPRYQVTQFGKPVTLSCSQTLNHNVMYWYQQKSSQAPKLLFHYYDKDFNNEADTPDNFQSRRPNTSFCFLDIRSPGLGDTAMYLCATSRVHSEAFFGQGTRLTVV.